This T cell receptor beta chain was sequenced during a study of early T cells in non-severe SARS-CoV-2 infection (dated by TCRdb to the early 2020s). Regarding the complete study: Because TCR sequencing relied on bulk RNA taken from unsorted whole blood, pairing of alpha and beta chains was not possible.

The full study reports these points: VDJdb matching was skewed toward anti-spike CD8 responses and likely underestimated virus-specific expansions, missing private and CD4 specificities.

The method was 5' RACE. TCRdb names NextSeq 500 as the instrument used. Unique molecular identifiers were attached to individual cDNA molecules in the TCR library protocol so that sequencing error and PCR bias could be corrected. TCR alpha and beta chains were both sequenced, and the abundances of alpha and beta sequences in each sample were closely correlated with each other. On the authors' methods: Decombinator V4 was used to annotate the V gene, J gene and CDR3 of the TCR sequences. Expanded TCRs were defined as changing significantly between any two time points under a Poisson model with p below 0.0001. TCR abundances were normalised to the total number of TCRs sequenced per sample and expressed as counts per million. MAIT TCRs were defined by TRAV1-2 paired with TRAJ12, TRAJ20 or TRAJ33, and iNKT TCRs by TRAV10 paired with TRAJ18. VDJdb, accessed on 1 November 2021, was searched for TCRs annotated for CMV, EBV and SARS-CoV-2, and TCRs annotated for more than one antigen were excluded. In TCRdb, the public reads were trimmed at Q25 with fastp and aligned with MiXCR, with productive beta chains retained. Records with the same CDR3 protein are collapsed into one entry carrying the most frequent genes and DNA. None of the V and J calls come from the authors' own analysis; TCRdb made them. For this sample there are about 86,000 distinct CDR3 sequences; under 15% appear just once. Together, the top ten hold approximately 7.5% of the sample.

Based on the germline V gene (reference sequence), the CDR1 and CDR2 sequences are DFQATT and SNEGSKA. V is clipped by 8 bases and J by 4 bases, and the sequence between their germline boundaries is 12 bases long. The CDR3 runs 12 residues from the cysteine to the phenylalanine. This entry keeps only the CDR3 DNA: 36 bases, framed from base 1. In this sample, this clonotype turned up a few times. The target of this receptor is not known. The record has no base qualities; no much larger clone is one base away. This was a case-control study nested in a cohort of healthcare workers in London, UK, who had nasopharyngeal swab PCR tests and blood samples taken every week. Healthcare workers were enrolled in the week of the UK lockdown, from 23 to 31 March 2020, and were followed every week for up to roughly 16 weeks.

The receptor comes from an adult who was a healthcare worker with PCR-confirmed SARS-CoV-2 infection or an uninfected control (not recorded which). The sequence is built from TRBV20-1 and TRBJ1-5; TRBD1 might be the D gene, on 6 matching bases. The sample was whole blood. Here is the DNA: TGCAGTTCGGGGGACATAAATCAGCCCCAGCATTTT. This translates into CSSGDINQPQHF.